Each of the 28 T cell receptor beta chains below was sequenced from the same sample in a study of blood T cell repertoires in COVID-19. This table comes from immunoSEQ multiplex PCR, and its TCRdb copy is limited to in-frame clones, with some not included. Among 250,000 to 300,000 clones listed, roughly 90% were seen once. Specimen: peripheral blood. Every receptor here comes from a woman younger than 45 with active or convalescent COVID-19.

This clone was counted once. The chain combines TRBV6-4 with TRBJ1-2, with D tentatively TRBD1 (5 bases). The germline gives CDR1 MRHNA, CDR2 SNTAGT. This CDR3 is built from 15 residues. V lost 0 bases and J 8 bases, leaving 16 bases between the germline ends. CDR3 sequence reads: CASSDSGGAPWGYTF. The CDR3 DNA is TGTGCCAGCAGTGACTCGGGGGGAGCCCCGTGGGGCTACACCTTC.

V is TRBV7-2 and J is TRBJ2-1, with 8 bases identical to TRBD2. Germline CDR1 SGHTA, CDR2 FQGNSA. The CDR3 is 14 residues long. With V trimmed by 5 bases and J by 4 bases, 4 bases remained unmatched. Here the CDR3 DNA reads TGTGCCAGCAGCCGTTCTAGCGGGTACAATGAGCAGTTCTTC. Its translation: CASSRSSGYNEQFF.

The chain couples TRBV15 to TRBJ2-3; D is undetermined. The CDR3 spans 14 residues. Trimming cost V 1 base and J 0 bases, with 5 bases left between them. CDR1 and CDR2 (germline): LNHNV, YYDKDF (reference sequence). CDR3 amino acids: CATSRVASTDTQYF. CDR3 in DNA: TGTGCCACCAGCAGAGTGGCTAGCACAGATACGCAGTATTTT.

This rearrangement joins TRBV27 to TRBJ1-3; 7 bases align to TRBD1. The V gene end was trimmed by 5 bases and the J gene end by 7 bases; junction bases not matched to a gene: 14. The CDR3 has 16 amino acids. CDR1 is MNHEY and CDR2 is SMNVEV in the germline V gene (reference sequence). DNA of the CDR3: TGTGCCAGCAGTCTTACTTCCGGGACAGCCGTCAACACCATATATTTT. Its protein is CASSLTSGTAVNTIYF.

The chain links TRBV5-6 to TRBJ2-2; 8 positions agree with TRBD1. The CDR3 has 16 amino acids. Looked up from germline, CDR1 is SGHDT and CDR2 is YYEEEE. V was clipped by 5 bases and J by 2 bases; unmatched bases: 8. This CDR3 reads CASSQIRGPNTGELFF. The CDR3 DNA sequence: TGTGCCAGCAGTCAAATCAGGGGGCCCAACACCGGGGAGCTGTTTTTT.

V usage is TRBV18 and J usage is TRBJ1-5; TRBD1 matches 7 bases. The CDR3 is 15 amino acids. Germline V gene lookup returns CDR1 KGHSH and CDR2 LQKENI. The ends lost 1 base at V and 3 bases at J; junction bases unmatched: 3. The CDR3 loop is CASSPRGTDNQPQHF. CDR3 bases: TGTGCCAGCTCACCACGCGGGACAGACAATCAGCCCCAGCATTTT.

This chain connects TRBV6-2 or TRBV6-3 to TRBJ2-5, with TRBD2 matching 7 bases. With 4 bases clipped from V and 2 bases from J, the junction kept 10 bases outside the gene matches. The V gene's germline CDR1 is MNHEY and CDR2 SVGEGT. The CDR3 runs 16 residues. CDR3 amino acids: CASSSRGTNTQETQYF. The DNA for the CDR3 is TGTGCCAGCAGTTCCCGGGGGACTAATACACAAGAGACCCAGTACTTC.

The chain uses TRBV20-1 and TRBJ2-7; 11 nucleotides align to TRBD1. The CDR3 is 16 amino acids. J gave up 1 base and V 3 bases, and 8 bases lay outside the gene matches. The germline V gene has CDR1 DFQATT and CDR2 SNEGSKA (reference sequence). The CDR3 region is CSASEPGQGVSYEQYF. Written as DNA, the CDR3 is TGCAGTGCTAGTGAACCGGGACAGGGGGTTTCCTACGAGCAGTACTTC.

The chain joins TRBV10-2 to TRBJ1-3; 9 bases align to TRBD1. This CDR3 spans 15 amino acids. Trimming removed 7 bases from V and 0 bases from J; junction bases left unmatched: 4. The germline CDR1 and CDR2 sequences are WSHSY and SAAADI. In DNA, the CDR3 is TGCGCCAGCAAGGGGACAGGGTCCTCTGGAAACACCATATATTTT. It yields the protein CASKGTGSSGNTIYF.

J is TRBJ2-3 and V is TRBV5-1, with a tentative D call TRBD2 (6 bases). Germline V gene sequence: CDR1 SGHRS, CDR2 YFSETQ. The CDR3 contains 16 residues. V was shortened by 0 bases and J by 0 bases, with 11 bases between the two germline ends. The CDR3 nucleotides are TGCGCCAGCAGCTTGGGAATAGCGGTTAGCACAGATACGCAGTATTTT. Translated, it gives CASSLGIAVSTDTQYF.

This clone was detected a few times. The CDR3 loop is CASTRGGDEKLFF. DNA of the CDR3: TGCGCCAGCACCCGAGGGGGGGATGAAAAACTGTTTTTT. V gene TRBV5-1 combines with J gene TRBJ1-4, with TRBD1 as a possible D gene (6 bases). The CDR3 extends over 13 amino acids. Germline V lookup: CDR1 SGHRS, CDR2 YFSETQ. With 6 bases removed from V and 6 bases from J, the gap between germline ends came to 12 bases.

The CDR3 sequence is CASSLTAGQETQYF. As DNA, the CDR3 is TGCGCCAGCAGCTTGACCGCAGGGCAAGAGACCCAGTACTTC. V and J are TRBV5-1 and TRBJ2-5; D might be TRBD1 (5 bases). The germline CDR1 and CDR2 sequences are SGHRS and YFSETQ. Trimming shortened V by 1 base and J by 2 bases, and 9 bases separated the two germline ends. The CDR3 spans 14 residues. Combining the CDR3 with reference TRBV5-1 and TRBJ2-5 gives the whole variable domain KAGVTQTPRYLIKTRGQQVTLSCSPISGHRSVSWYQQTPGQGLQFLFEYFSETQRNKGNFPGRFSGRQFSNSRSEMNVSTLELGDSALYLCASSLTAGQETQYFGPGTRLLVL.

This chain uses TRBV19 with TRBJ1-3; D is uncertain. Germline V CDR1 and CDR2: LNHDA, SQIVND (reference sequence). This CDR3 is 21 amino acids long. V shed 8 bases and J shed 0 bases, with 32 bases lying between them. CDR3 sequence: CASDRTFNSPTQKASGNTIYF. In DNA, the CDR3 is TGTGCCAGTGATCGGACTTTTAACTCCCCGACCCAAAAAGCCTCTGGAAACACCATATATTTT.

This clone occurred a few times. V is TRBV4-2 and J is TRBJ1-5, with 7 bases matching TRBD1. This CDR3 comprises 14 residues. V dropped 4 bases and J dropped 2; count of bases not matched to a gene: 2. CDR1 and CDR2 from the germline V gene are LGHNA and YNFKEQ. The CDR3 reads CASSRTGGNQPQHF. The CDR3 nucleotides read TGTGCCAGCAGCCGCACAGGGGGCAATCAGCCCCAGCATTTT.

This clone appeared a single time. The CDR3 is CACHTRQTPNEKLFF. The CDR3, as DNA: TGTGCCTGCCATACCCGGCAGACTCCGAATGAAAAACTGTTTTTT. The rearrangement uses TRBV30 and TRBJ1-4; no reliable D call. This CDR3 is built from 15 residues. V lost 6 bases, J lost 5 bases, and 19 bases lay in between. Germline lookup yields CDR1 GTSNPN and CDR2 SVGIG (reference sequence).

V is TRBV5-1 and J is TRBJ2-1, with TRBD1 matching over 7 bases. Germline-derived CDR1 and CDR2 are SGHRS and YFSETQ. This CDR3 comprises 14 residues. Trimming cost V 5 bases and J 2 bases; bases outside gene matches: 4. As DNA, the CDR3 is TGCGCCAGCAGGGAACAGGGGCCCTACAATGAGCAGTTCTTC. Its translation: CASREQGPYNEQFF. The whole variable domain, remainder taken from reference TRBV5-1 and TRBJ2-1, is KAGVTQTPRYLIKTRGQQVTLSCSPISGHRSVSWYQQTPGQGLQFLFEYFSETQRNKGNFPGRFSGRQFSNSRSEMNVSTLELGDSALYLCASREQGPYNEQFFGPGTRLTVL.

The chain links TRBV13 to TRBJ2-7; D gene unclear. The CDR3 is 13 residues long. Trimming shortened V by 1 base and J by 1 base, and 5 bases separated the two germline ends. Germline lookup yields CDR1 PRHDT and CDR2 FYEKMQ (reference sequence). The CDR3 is CASSLAQSYEQYF. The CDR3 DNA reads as TGTGCCAGCAGCTTAGCCCAGTCCTACGAGCAGTACTTC.

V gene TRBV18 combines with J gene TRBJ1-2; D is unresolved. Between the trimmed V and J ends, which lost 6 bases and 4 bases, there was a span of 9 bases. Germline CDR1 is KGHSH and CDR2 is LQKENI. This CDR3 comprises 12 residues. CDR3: CASSLDFYGYTF. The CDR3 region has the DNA TGTGCCAGCTCGTTAGATTTCTATGGCTACACCTTC.

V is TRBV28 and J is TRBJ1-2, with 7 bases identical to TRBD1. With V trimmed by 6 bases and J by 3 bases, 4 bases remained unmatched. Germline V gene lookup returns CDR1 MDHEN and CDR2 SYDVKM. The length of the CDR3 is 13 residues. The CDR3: CASRPGTDYGYTF. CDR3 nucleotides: TGTGCCAGCAGACCCGGGACAGACTATGGCTACACCTTC.

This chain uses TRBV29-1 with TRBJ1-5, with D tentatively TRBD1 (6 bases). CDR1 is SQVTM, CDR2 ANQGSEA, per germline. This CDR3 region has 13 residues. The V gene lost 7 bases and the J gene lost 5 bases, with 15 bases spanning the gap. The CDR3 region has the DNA TGCAGCGCAGGGGCCGGGTGGGATCAGCCCCAGCATTTT. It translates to CSAGAGWDQPQHF.

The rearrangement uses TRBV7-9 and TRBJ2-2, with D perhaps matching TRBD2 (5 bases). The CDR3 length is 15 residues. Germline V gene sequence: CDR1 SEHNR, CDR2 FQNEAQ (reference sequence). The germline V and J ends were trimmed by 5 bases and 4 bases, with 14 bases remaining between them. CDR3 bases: TGTGCCAGCAGCCCGCTTGAGGGTCGCACCGGGGAGCTGTTTTTT. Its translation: CASSPLEGRTGELFF.

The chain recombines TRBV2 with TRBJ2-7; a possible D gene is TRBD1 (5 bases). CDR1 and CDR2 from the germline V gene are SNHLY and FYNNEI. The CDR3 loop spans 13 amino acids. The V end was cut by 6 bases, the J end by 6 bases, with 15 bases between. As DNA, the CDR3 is TGTGCCAGCAGACCCGACAGTTATGGCGAGCAGTACTTC. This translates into CASRPDSYGEQYF.

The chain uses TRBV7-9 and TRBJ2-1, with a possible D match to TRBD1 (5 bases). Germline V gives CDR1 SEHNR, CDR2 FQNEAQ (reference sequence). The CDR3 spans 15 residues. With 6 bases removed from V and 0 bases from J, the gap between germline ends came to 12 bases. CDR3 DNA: TGTGCCAGCAGACACAGGCGCAGCTCCTACAATGAGCAGTTCTTC. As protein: CASRHRRSSYNEQFF.

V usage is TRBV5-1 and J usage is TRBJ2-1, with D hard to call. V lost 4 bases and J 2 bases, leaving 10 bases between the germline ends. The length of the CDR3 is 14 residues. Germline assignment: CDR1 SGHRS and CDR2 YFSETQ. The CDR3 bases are TGCGCCAGCAGCCTCCCCAACACCTACAATGAGCAGTTCTTC. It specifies CASSLPNTYNEQFF.

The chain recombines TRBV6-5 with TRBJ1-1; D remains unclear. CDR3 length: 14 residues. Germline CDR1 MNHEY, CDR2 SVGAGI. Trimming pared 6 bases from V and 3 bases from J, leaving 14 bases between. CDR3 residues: CASSPQEIDTEAFF. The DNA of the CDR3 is TGTGCCAGCAGCCCACAAGAAATTGACACTGAAGCTTTCTTT.

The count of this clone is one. CDR3 DNA: TGTGCCACCACCATGGGGGCGTCCCAGCATTTT. This translates into CATTMGASQHF. The chain combines TRBV28 with TRBJ1-5, with D tentatively TRBD1 (6 bases). The V and J ends lost 10 bases and 11 bases respectively, with 15 bases between them. The germline V gene has CDR1 MDHEN and CDR2 SYDVKM. This CDR3 is 11 amino acids long.

The CDR3 DNA reads TGTGCCAGCTCACCACCTTCGGGACAGTATGAAAAACTGTTTTTT. This codes for CASSPPSGQYEKLFF. The rearrangement links TRBV18 to TRBJ1-4; 7 nucleotides align to TRBD1. Germline-derived CDR1 and CDR2 are KGHSH and LQKENI. This CDR3 is 15 amino acids long. The V segment lost 0 bases and the J segment 6 bases; nucleotides outside the gene matches: 4.

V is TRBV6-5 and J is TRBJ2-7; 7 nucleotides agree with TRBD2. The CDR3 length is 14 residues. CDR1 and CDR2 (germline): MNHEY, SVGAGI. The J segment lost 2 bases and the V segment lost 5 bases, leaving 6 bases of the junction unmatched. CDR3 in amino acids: CASSPHGGTYEQYF. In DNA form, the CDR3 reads TGTGCCAGCAGTCCCCACGGGGGGACCTACGAGCAGTACTTC.